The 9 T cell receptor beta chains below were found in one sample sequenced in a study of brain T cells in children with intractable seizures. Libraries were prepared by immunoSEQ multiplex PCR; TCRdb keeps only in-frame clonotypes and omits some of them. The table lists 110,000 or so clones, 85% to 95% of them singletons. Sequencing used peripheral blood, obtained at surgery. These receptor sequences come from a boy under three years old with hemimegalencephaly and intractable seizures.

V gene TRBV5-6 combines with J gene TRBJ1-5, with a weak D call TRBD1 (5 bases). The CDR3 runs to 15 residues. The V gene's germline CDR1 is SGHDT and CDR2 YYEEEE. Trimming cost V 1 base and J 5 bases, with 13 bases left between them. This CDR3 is CASSLRVREDQPQHF. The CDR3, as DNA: TGTGCCAGCAGCTTGAGGGTCAGGGAGGATCAGCCCCAGCATTTT.

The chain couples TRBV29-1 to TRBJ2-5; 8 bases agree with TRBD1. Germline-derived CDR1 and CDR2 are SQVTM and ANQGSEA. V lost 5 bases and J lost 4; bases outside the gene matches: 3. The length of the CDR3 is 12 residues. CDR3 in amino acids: CSVRQGLETQYF. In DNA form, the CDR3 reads TGCAGCGTTAGACAGGGGTTAGAGACCCAGTACTTC.

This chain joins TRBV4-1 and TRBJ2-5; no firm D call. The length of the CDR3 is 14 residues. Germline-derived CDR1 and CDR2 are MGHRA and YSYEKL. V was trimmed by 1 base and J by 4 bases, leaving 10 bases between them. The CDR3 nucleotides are TGCGCCAGCAGCCAAGTTTTGGCCGGAGAGACCCAGTACTTC. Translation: CASSQVLAGETQYF.

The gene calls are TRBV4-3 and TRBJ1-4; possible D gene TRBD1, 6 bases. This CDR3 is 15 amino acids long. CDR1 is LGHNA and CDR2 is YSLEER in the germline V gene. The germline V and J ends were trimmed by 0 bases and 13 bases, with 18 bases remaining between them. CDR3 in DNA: TGCGCCAGCAGCCAAGATCGGGGGGGCCGGGTAGGACTGTTTTTT. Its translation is CASSQDRGGRVGLFF.

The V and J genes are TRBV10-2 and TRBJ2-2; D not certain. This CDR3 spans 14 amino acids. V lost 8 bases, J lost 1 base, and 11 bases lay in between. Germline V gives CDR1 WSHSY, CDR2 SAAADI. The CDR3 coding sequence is TGCGCCAGCGGATCTACCGGGAACACCGGGGAGCTGTTTTTT. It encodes CASGSTGNTGELFF.

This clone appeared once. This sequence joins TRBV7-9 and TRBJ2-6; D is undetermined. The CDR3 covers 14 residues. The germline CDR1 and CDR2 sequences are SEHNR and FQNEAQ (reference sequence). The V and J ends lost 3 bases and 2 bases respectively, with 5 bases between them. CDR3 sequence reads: CASSFVAGANVLTF. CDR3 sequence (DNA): TGTGCCAGCAGCTTCGTCGCTGGGGCCAACGTCCTGACTTTC. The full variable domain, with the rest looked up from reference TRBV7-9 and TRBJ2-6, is DTGVSQNPRHKITKRGQNVTFRCDPISEHNRLYWYRQTLGQGPEFLTYFQNEAQLEKSRLLSDRFSAERPKGSFSTLEIQRTEQGDSAMYLCASSFVAGANVLTFGAGSRLTVL.

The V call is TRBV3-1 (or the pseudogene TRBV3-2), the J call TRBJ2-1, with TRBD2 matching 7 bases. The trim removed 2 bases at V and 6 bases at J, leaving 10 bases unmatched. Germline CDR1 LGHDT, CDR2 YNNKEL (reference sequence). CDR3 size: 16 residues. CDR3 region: CASSQWSGGIGNEQFF. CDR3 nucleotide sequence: TGTGCCAGCAGCCAATGGTCGGGAGGTATAGGCAATGAGCAGTTCTTC.

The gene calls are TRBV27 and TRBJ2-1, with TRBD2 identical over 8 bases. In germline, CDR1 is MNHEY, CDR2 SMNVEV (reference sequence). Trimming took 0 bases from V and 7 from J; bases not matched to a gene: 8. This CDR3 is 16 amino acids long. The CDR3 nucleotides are TGTGCCAGCAGTTTATCCCCAGCGGGAGTAGGAAATGAGCAGTTCTTC. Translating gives CASSLSPAGVGNEQFF.

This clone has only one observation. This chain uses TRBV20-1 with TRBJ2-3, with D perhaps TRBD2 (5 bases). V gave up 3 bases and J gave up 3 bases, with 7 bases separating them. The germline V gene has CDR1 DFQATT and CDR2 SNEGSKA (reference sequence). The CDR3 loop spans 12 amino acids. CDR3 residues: CSASRGTDTQYF. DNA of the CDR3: TGCAGTGCTAGTAGAGGGACAGATACGCAGTATTTT.